Listed here is a single T cell receptor beta chain. The PCR was carried out with 60 Vbeta primers and 13 Jbeta primers. TCRdb's copy holds only in-frame clones and misses some; the assay was immunoSEQ multiplex PCR. Among approximately 280,000 clones, approximately 90% were seen once, and the ten largest hold roughly 4%. The data belong to a study of cytomegalovirus exposure and HLA in healthy donors. CDR1 is MNHEY and CDR2 is SMNVEV in the germline V gene (reference sequence). CDR3 length equals 15 residues. J was trimmed by 9 bases and V by 0 bases; bases with no gene match: 7. The source is a man in his forties in good health and CMV-seropositive. Sequenced: PBMCs. This chain connects TRBV27 to TRBJ2-1, with 8 bases identical to TRBD2. CDR3 protein: CASSLSGLDTSEQFF. CDR3 sequence (DNA): TGTGCCAGCAGTTTATCGGGACTAGACACATCTGAGCAGTTCTTC.